This is a list of T cell receptor beta chains from one sample in a study of cytomegalovirus exposure and HLA in healthy donors. The protocol was immunoSEQ multiplex PCR, while the TCRdb copy is restricted to in-frame clones and leaves out a portion. The sample totals about 210,000 clones. The sequenced sample consisted of PBMCs. These receptors were obtained from a woman in her thirties in good health and CMV-seropositive. Each CDR3 is given with its conserved first and last residue.

j_gene: TRBJ2-5
v_gene: TRBV5-1
CDR3aa: CASSVNTGWQETQYF

j_gene: TRBJ2-7
v_gene: TRBV21-1
CDR3aa: CASSNHEAIFPYEQYF

j_gene: TRBJ1-1
v_gene: TRBV5-3
CDR3aa: CARSLAKLNTEAFF

j_gene: TRBJ2-7
v_gene: TRBV25-1
CDR3aa: CASSERDRAYEQYF

j_gene: TRBJ2-1
v_gene: TRBV10-3
CDR3aa: CAISEDSGEQFF

j_gene: TRBJ1-1
v_gene: TRBV19
CDR3aa: CASSIGQVHEAFF

j_gene: TRBJ1-2
v_gene: TRBV7-2
CDR3aa: CASGAQGAHYGYTF

j_gene: TRBJ2-7
v_gene: TRBV28
CDR3aa: CASGSRVHEQYF

j_gene: TRBJ1-1
v_gene: TRBV5-1
CDR3aa: CASSGGQPNTEAFF

j_gene: TRBJ2-1
v_gene: TRBV18
CDR3aa: CASSVVGGEQFF

j_gene: TRBJ1-1
v_gene: TRBV5-4
CDR3aa: CASSLAAGGMLRDTEAFF

j_gene: TRBJ1-2
v_gene: TRBV19
CDR3aa: CASLDHPRGTGGYTF

j_gene: TRBJ2-3
v_gene: TRBV27
CDR3aa: CASTLQGVYSDTQYF